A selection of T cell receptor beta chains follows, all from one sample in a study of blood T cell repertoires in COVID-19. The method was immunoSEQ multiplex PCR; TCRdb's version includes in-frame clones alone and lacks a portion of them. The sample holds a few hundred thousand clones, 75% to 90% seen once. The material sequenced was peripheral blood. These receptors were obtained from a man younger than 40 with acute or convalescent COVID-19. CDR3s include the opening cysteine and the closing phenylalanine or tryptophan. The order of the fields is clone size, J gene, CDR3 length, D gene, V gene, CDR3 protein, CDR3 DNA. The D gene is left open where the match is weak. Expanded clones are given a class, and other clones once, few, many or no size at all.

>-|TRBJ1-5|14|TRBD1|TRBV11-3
CASSLGQGHQPQHF
TGTGCCAGCAGCTTAGGACAGGGCCATCAGCCCCAGCATTTT
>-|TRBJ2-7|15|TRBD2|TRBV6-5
CASKMGLAGAYEQYF
TGTGCCAGCAAGATGGGACTAGCGGGAGCATACGAGCAGTACTTC
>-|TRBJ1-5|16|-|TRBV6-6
CASSSNIRIGNQPQHF
TGTGCCAGCAGTTCCAACATCCGAATCGGCAATCAGCCCCAGCATTTT
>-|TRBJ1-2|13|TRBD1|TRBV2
CASSDSQGAGYTF
TGTGCCAGCAGTGACTCCCAGGGGGCGGGCTACACCTTC
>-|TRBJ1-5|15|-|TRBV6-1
CASSDGQFSNQPQHF
TGTGCCAGCAGTGACGGACAGTTTAGCAATCAGCCCCAGCATTTT
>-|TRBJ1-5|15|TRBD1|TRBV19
CASSRQGHSNQPQHF
TGTGCCAGTAGCCGACAGGGACATAGCAATCAGCCCCAGCATTTT
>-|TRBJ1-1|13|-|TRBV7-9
CASSQDMYTEAFF
TGTGCCAGCAGCCAAGACATGTACACTGAAGCTTTCTTT
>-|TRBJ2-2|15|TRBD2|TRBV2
CASSLSGRGTGELFF
TGTGCCAGCAGCCTTAGCGGGAGGGGGACCGGGGAGCTGTTTTTT
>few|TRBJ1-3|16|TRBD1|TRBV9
CASSVVGTGAGDTIYF
TGTGCCAGCAGCGTAGTAGGGACAGGGGCGGGGGACACCATATATTTT
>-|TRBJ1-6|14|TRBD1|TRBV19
CASNRGHGNSPLHF
TGTGCCAGCAACAGGGGGCATGGGAATTCACCCCTCCACTTT
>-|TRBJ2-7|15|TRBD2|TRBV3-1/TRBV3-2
CASSHAAGGPYEQYF
TGTGCCAGCAGCCATGCAGCGGGAGGGCCCTACGAGCAGTACTTC
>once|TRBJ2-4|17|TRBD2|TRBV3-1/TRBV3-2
CASSQLAGGIGKNIQYF
TGTGCCAGCAGCCAACTCGCGGGGGGAATTGGCAAAAACATTCAGTACTTC
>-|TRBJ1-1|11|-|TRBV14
CASSHNSEAFF
TGTGCCAGCAGCCATAACTCTGAAGCTTTCTTT
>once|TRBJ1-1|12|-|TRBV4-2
CASSQASTEAFF
TGTGCCAGCAGCCAAGCTTCCACTGAAGCTTTCTTT
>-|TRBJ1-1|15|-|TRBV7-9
CASSFTTGSNTEAFF
TGTGCCAGCAGCTTCACTACAGGGTCGAACACTGAAGCTTTCTTT
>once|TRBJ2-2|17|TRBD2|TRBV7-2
CASSSRTSGGPRGELFF
TGTGCCAGCAGCTCCCGGACTAGCGGGGGCCCACGCGGGGAGCTGTTTTTT
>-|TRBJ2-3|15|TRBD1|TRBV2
CASSVGQGMSDTQYF
TGTGCCAGCAGTGTGGGACAGGGTATGTCAGATACGCAGTATTTT
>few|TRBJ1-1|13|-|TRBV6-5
CASNTKRNTEAFF
TGTGCCAGCAATACTAAGAGGAACACTGAAGCTTTCTTT
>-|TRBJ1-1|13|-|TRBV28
CASSLVLNTEAFF
TGTGCCAGCAGCTTAGTCTTGAACACTGAAGCTTTCTTT
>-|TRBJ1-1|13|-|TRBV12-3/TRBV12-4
CASRQGRYTEAFF
TGTGCCAGCAGACAGGGACGATACACTGAAGCTTTCTTT
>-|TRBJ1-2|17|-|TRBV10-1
CAVRCPPAKAPSKGYTF
TGCGCCGTACGTTGCCCTCCGGCGAAAGCGCCTTCGAAGGGCTACACCTTC
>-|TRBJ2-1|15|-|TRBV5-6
CASIKFQLGANEQFF
TGTGCCAGCATCAAATTTCAGCTGGGGGCCAATGAGCAGTTCTTC
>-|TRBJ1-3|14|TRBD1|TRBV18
CASSPTGYGNTIYF
TGTGCCAGCTCGCCGACAGGGTATGGAAACACCATATATTTT
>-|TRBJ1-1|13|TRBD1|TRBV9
CASSASGTAEAFF
TGTGCCAGCAGCGCATCCGGGACAGCCGAAGCTTTCTTT
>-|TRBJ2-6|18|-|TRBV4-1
CASSQGAAWGAGANVLTF
TGCGCCAGCAGCCAAGGCGCAGCGTGGGGAGCTGGGGCCAACGTCCTGACTTTC
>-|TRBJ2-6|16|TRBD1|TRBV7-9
CASSTWTGAGANVLTF
TGTGCCAGCAGCACCTGGACAGGTGCCGGGGCCAACGTCCTGACTTTC
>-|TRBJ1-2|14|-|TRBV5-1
CASSLGEAYYGYTF
TGCGCCAGCAGCCTGGGAGAGGCCTACTATGGCTACACCTTC
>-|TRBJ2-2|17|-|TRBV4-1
CASSQDWGFSNTGELFF
TGCGCCAGCAGCCAAGATTGGGGCTTCTCGAACACCGGGGAGCTGTTTTTT
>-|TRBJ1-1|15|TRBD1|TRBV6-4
CASTDWTGRNTEAFF
TGTGCCAGCACCGATTGGACAGGGCGGAACACTGAAGCTTTCTTT
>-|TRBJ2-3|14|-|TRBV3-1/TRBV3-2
CASSQDWSGRGQYF
TGTGCCAGCAGCCAAGATTGGTCCGGGCGGGGGCAGTATTTT
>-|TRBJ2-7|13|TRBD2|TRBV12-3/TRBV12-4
CASSPGGRYEQYF
TGTGCCAGCAGTCCGGGGGGGAGGTACGAGCAGTACTTC
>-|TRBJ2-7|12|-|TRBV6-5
CASTAGSYEQYF
TGTGCCAGCACTGCAGGGTCCTACGAGCAGTACTTC